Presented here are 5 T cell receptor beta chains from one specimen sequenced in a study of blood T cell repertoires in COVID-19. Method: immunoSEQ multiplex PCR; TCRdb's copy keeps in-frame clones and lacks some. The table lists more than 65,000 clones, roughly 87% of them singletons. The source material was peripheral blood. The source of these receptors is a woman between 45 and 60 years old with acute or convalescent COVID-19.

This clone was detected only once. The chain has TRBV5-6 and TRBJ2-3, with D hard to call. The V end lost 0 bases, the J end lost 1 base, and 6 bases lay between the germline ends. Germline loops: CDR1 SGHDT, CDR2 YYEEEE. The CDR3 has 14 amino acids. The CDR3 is CASSLGRGTDTQYF. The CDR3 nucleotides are TGTGCCAGCAGCTTGGGACGGGGCACAGATACGCAGTATTTT.

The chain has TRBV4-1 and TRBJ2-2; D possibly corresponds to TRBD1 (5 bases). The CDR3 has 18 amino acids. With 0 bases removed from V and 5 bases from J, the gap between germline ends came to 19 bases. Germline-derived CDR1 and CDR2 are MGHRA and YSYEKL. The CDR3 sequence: CASSQDRWTTLGTGELFF. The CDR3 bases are TGCGCCAGCAGCCAAGATCGGTGGACAACCCTTGGGACCGGGGAGCTGTTTTTT.

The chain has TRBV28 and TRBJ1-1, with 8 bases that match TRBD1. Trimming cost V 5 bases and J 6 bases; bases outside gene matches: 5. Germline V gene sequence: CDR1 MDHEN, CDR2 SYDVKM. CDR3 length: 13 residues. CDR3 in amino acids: CASSTPGGPEAFF. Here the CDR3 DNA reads TGTGCCAGCAGTACTCCAGGGGGCCCTGAAGCTTTCTTT.

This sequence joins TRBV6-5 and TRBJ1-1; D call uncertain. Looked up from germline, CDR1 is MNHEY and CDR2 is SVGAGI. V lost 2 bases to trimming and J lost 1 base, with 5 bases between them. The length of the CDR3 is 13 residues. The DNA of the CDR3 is TGTGCCAGCAGTTACACTGAGAACACTGAAGCTTTCTTT. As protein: CASSYTENTEAFF.

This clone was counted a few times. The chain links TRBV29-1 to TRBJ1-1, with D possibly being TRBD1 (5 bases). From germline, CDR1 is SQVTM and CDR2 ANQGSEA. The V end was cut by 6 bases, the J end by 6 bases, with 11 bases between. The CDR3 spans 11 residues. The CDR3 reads CSVVTGPEAFF. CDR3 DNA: TGCAGCGTCGTCACAGGTCCTGAAGCTTTCTTT. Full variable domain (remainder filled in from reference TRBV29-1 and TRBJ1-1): SAVISQKPSRDICQRGTSLTIQCQVDSQVTMMFWYRQQPGQSLTLIATANQGSEATYESGFVIDKFPISRPNLTFSTLTVSNMSPEDSSIYLCSVVTGPEAFFGQGTRLTVV.